These 3 T cell receptor beta chains came from one sample sequenced in a study of regulatory T cells in long-lasting Graves disease. Arm-PCR of CDR3 regions with iRepertoire HTBI primers generated TCR beta libraries. TCRdb reprocessed the multiplex PCR reads via MiXCR and lists one record per CDR3 protein. The repertoire includes 350,000 to 500,000 distinct CDR3 sequences, 21% of them detected once, and around an eighth sits in the top ten. The time point: persistent/refractory GD, antithyroid drugs over 5 years with positive TRAb. Extracted PBMC RNA gave rise to the TCR library. Sequencing used peripheral blood mononuclear cells (PBMCs), obtained when the disease was refractory, from a patient treated with antithyroid drugs. These receptors all stem from a female donor with Graves disease.

This clonotype was recorded many times. The chain recombines TRBV11-1 with TRBJ2-7, with D perhaps matching TRBD1 (6 bases). Trimming cost V 5 bases and J 4 bases, with 12 bases left between them. In germline, CDR1 is SGHAT, CDR2 FQDESV (reference sequence). This CDR3 is built from 13 residues. The CDR3 spells CASSTYREYEQYF. In DNA form, the CDR3 reads TGTGCCAGCAGCACCTACAGGGAGTACGAGCAGTACTTC. Based on the CDR3 plus reference TRBV11-1 and TRBJ2-7, the full variable domain is EAEVAQSPRYKITEKSQAVAFWCDPISGHATLYWYRQILGQGPELLVQFQDESVVDDSQLPKDRFSAERLKGVDSTLKIQPAELGDSAMYLCASSTYREYEQYFGPGTRLTVT.

As to this clonotype: A read error may explain this, as a much larger clone is one base away. This chain uses TRBV13 with TRBJ2-1, with 13 bases identical to TRBD2. The V segment lost 5 bases and the J segment 10 bases; nucleotides outside the gene matches: 8. Germline loops: CDR1 PRHDT, CDR2 FYEKMQ (reference sequence). There are 15 residues in the CDR3. CDR3 amino acids: CASSQGTSGNYEQFF. CDR3 bases: TGTGCCAGCAGCCAAGGGACTAGCGGGAACTACGAGCAGTTCTTC.

This clonotype was seen ten or more times. This chain links TRBV12-3 or TRBV12-4 with TRBJ1-5, with 8 bases lining up with TRBD1. The CDR3 runs to 14 residues. V was clipped by 5 bases and J by 5 bases; unmatched bases: 5. The DNA for the CDR3 is TGTGCCAGCAGTAAGGGACAGGACTATCAGCCCCAGCATTTT. Amino acid sequence: CASSKGQDYQPQHF.